This T cell receptor beta chain comes out of a study of blood T cell repertoires in COVID-19. Across the whole study: PBMCs, B-cell-depleted T cells, or T cells were the source of the cDNA or gDNA that made up the material.

The method was immunoSEQ multiplex PCR; TCRdb's version includes in-frame clones alone and lacks a portion of them. This table has about 69,000 clones, 90% appearing once. The CDR3 contains 15 residues. Trimming at V came to 2 bases and at J to 3 bases, leaving 4 bases not matched to a gene. CDR1 is SGHVS and CDR2 is FNYEAQ in the germline V gene. The sample was peripheral blood. The rearrangement links TRBV7-6 to TRBJ1-2; 9 bases fit TRBD1. This TCR was recovered from a man aged 50 to 60 with acute or convalescent COVID-19. The CDR3 bases are TGTGCCAGCAGCTTAACACAGGGGGCGGACTATGGCTACACCTTC. Translated: CASSLTQGADYGYTF.